This TCR beta chain is from a study of blood T cell repertoires in COVID-19. Study details: The United States, Italy and Spain were the sources of the acute and convalescent COVID-19 samples. Sources were T cells, B-cell-depleted T cells, or PBMCs; the material itself was cDNA or gDNA.

Trimming left V 4 bases short and J 5 bases short, with 16 bases between. The CDR3 covers 15 residues. Germline V CDR1 and CDR2: SEHNR, FQNEAQ (reference sequence). Per the authors' pipeline: Reference gene primers were amplified, and this amplification served to estimate nucleated cell counts. The method was immunoSEQ multiplex PCR; TCRdb's version includes in-frame clones alone and lacks a portion of them. V and J calls and clone size come straight from that table; D and trimming were deduced from the DNA. Of a few hundred thousand clones listed, about 90% are singletons. Sample: peripheral blood. The sequence was obtained from a woman aged 45-60 years with acute or convalescent COVID-19. V and J are TRBV7-9 and TRBJ2-3; a weak D match, TRBD1 (6 bases). As DNA, the CDR3 is TGTGCCAGCAGCTCCGCGAGAGGGGGTAGAGATACGCAGTATTTT. Protein sequence: CASSSARGGRDTQYF.